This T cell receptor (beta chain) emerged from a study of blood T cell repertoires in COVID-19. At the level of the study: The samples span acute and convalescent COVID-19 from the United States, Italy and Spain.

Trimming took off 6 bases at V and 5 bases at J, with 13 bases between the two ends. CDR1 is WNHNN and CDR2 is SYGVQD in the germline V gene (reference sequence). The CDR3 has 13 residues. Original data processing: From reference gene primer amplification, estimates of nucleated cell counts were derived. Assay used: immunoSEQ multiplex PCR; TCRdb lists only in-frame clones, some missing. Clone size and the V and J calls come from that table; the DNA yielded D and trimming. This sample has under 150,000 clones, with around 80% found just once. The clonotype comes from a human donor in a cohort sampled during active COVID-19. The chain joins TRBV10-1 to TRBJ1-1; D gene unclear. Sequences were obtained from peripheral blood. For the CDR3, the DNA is TGCGCCAGCAGCGTAGAAATATCGACTGAAGCTTTCTTT. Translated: CASSVEISTEAFF.